Included here is one TCR beta chain sequence, with context. This specimen belongs to a study of shared clonotypes between healthy human individuals. The CDR3 covers 14 residues. The germline V gene encodes CDR1 SGHRS and CDR2 YFSETQ. Trimming shortened V by 3 bases and J by 3 bases, and 12 bases separated the two germline ends. Using immunoSEQ multiplex PCR, the repertoire was profiled, and TCRdb retains in-frame clones only, with some absent. The sample records some 2,000,000 clones, approximately 95% being singletons. The rearrangement joins TRBV5-1 to TRBJ1-1; weak D call: TRBD1 (5 bases). The sequenced material came from naive CD4+ T cells sorted from blood. Sample subset: CD45RA+ positively selected. This sequence originates from a young man in good health. CDR3 bases: TGCGCCAGCAGCTCCGGGGGTAGAGACACTGAAGCTTTCTTT. It encodes CASSSGGRDTEAFF.